These T cell receptor beta chains were read from a single sample in a study of identical twins. TCRdb analysed the 5' RACE reads with MiXCR anew, one entry per CDR3 protein. The sample holds about 530,000 distinct CDR3 sequences, under 25% seen once. These data also featured in a second study, about yellow fever vaccine responses in identical twins.

The source material was CD4+ T cells sorted from blood. Receptors were obtained from a woman aged 18-29 years in good health. CDR3s leave out the opening cysteine and the closing phenylalanine or tryptophan.

J gene,V gene,CDR3 protein
TRBJ2-3,TRBV7-3,ASTPRGLAGVPDTQY
TRBJ2-2,TRBV2,ASSVIGTGHTGELF
TRBJ2-3,TRBV10-3,AIREPGQGHTDTQY
TRBJ2-1,TRBV5-1,ASSFGQNNEQF
TRBJ2-7,TRBV2,ASSEGRNEQY
TRBJ2-1,TRBV27,ASSLSDTEQF
TRBJ2-2,TRBV10-2,ASSESTGTNFGGTGELF
TRBJ2-7,TRBV6-1,ASSPRLPSYEQY
TRBJ2-5,TRBV12-3/TRBV12-4,ASSSTGYQETQY
TRBJ2-3,TRBV12-3/TRBV12-4,ASSFGGDTQY
TRBJ2-3,TRBV12-3/TRBV12-4,ASSILLGTSSASTDTQY
TRBJ2-2,TRBV5-1,ASSLTDRGGTGELF
TRBJ2-5,TRBV10-3,AISESVRDSEGTQY
TRBJ2-1,TRBV24-1,ATSDLGTSGSNEQF